Below are 18 T cell receptor beta chains sequenced from a single sample in a study of T cell responses to AZD1222 COVID-19 vaccine. Sequencing used immunoSEQ multiplex PCR; TCRdb keeps in-frame clones, though not all of them. The sample holds 150,000 to 200,000 clones; almost 95% are singletons and the top ten take roughly 10%. The specimen was peripheral blood, collected on day 0 of AZD1222 vaccination. These receptors all stem from an adult in good health.

The chain combines TRBV7-9 with TRBJ1-3; D not certain. Trimming stripped 1 base from V and 2 bases from J, with 9 bases between. Per germline, CDR1 SEHNR and CDR2 FQNEAQ (reference sequence). This CDR3 is 15 amino acids long. CDR3 sequence: CASSLGRLTGNTIYF. In DNA, the CDR3 is TGTGCCAGCAGCTTAGGCAGGCTTACTGGAAACACCATATATTTT.

V is TRBV4-1 and J is TRBJ1-2; 9 positions match TRBD1. The CDR3 extends over 16 amino acids. J lost 2 bases, V lost 1 base, and 5 bases had no gene match. Germline-derived CDR1 and CDR2 are MGHRA and YSYEKL. The CDR3 DNA reads as TGCGCCAGCAGCCAAGTGGAGGGACAGGGAAACTATGGCTACACCTTC. Translating gives CASSQVEGQGNYGYTF.

The V and J genes are TRBV5-1 and TRBJ2-7; TRBD2 agrees at 9 bases. The CDR3 is 16 residues long. Germline CDR1 is SGHRS and CDR2 is YFSETQ. The ends lost 0 bases at V and 7 bases at J; junction bases unmatched: 11. The CDR3 DNA reads as TGCGCCAGCAGCTTGGTTGGGGCGGGAGGGCCAAGGGAGCAGTACTTC. It encodes CASSLVGAGGPREQYF.

V usage is TRBV7-3 and J usage is TRBJ2-2; D is unclear. V gave up 5 bases and J gave up 7 bases, with 17 bases separating them. Germline CDR1 SGHTA, CDR2 FQGTGA. The CDR3 totals 15 residues. The CDR3 region has the DNA TGTGCCAGCAGCCCCCCGGGCCTACCGGGCGGGGAGCTGTTTTTT. Translated: CASSPPGLPGGELFF. The variable domain in full, completed from reference TRBV7-3 and TRBJ2-2, reads GAGVSQTPSNKVTEKGKYVELRCDPISGHTALYWYRQSLGQGPEFLIYFQGTGAADDSGLPNDRFFAVRPEGSVSTLKIQRTERGDSAVYLCASSPPGLPGGELFFGEGSRLTVL.

The rearrangement uses TRBV2 and TRBJ2-5; a possible D gene is TRBD2 (5 bases). Looked up from germline, CDR1 is SNHLY and CDR2 is FYNNEI. V was trimmed by 1 base and J by 5 bases, leaving 14 bases between them. The CDR3 extends over 15 amino acids. The CDR3 bases are TGTGCCAGCAGTGAAGTCCAACAGACGGGGGAGACCCAGTACTTC. Amino acids: CASSEVQQTGETQYF.

The J gene is TRBJ2-7, the V gene TRBV18; maybe TRBD1 (6 bases). This CDR3 region has 13 residues. V lost 2 bases and J 5 bases, leaving 10 bases between the germline ends. From germline, CDR1 is KGHSH and CDR2 LQKENI. In nucleotides, the CDR3 is TGTGCCAGCTCACCAACAGGGTTGGACGAGCAGTACTTC. Translated: CASSPTGLDEQYF.

This chain joins TRBV28 and TRBJ1-5, with D possibly matching TRBD1 (5 bases). Trimming removed 11 bases from V and 3 bases from J, with 11 bases in between. The CDR3 runs 12 residues. The germline gives CDR1 MDHEN, CDR2 SYDVKM. CDR3 in DNA: TGTGCCGCAGACAGAGTCAATCAGCCCCAGCATTTT. This sequence encodes CAADRVNQPQHF.

The chain combines TRBV19 with TRBJ1-2; D is ambiguous. Trimming took off 3 bases at V and 0 bases at J, with 5 bases between the two ends. The CDR3 is 13 residues long. Germline V gene lookup returns CDR1 LNHDA and CDR2 SQIVND (reference sequence). CDR3 nucleotide sequence: TGTGCCAGTAGTATCTCCACTAACTATGGCTACACCTTC. Its protein product is CASSISTNYGYTF.

This sequence joins TRBV6-5 and TRBJ1-2, with unresolved D. This CDR3 spans 15 amino acids. Trimming removed 5 bases at V and 4 bases at J, with 17 bases between. Germline lookup yields CDR1 MNHEY and CDR2 SVGAGI. CDR3 sequence reads: CASSTGQIPFYGYTF. CDR3 nucleotide sequence: TGTGCCAGCAGTACGGGCCAAATTCCGTTCTATGGCTACACCTTC.

This sequence joins TRBV5-1 and TRBJ2-2; 7 bases are a match to TRBD1. The CDR3 extends over 15 amino acids. CDR1 and CDR2 (germline): SGHRS, YFSETQ. The V segment lost 4 bases and the J segment 5 bases; nucleotides outside the gene matches: 8. Written as DNA, the CDR3 is TGCGCCAGCAGCGTCCGGGACAGTCTAACCGGGGAGCTGTTTTTT. It translates to CASSVRDSLTGELFF.

Turning to this clone: At one boundary the junction diverges from the germline segment, which might be a read error. This chain's CDR3 is CASSGTGNAGELFF. As DNA, the CDR3 is TGTGCCAGCAGCGGGACAGGGAACGCCGGGGAGCTGTTTTTT. The V and J genes are TRBV6-5 and TRBJ2-2; TRBD1 agrees at 9 bases. This CDR3 is built from 14 residues. Per the germline V gene, CDR1 is MNHEY and CDR2 is SVGAGI.

V and J are TRBV5-1 and TRBJ1-1, with TRBD1 identical over 7 bases. V trimming: 3 bases; J trimming: 0 bases; junction bases outside the gene matches: 11. The germline V gene has CDR1 SGHRS and CDR2 YFSETQ. The CDR3 is made up of 17 amino acids. The chain's CDR3 is CASSSSTGVGLNTEAFF. CDR3 nucleotides: TGCGCCAGCAGCTCATCAACAGGGGTGGGCTTGAACACTGAAGCTTTCTTT.

The genes are TRBV6-1 and TRBJ2-1, with 8 bases fitting TRBD2. Germline CDR1 reads MNHNS; CDR2 reads SASEGT. The V and J ends lost 3 bases and 8 bases, in that order; junction bases with no gene match: 12. The CDR3 consists of 16 residues. The CDR3 spells CASSDRGRAGGDEQFF. The CDR3 DNA sequence: TGTGCCAGCAGTGATCGGGGTAGGGCGGGAGGCGATGAGCAGTTCTTC.

The chain recombines TRBV11-2 with TRBJ1-4; weak D call: TRBD1 (5 bases). V lost 4 bases and J lost 5, with 14 bases in between. Germline V gene sequence: CDR1 SGHAT, CDR2 FQNNGV. The CDR3 runs 15 residues. The CDR3 is CASSSQGTVNEKLFF. The CDR3 DNA sequence: TGTGCCAGCAGCTCCCAAGGGACGGTGAATGAAAAACTGTTTTTT.

The CDR3 reads CASSLSRTSGSLWNEQFF. CDR3 coding DNA: TGTGCCAGCAGCCTATCCCGGACTAGCGGGAGCCTTTGGAATGAGCAGTTCTTC. V and J are TRBV6-4 and TRBJ2-1; 13 bases are a match to TRBD2. J lost 7 bases, V lost 6 bases, and 15 bases had no gene match. CDR1 is MRHNA and CDR2 is SNTAGT in the germline V gene. The CDR3 contains 18 residues.

The chain combines TRBV2 with TRBJ1-4; 9 bases agree with TRBD1. The V and J ends lost 4 bases and 7 bases, in that order; junction bases with no gene match: 7. The CDR3 spans 15 residues. Germline V gene lookup returns CDR1 SNHLY and CDR2 FYNNEI. The CDR3 DNA follows: TGTGCCAGCAGTGGGGGACAGGGCGGGAGTGAAAAACTGTTTTTT. Amino acids: CASSGGQGGSEKLFF.

This rearrangement joins TRBV5-1 to TRBJ2-3; a possible D gene is TRBD2 (6 bases). Germline V CDR1 and CDR2: SGHRS, YFSETQ. Trimming cost V 5 bases and J 0 bases, with 13 bases left between them. This CDR3 contains 15 residues. CDR3 DNA: TGCGCCAGCAGGAATGCCGGGACTAGCACAGATACGCAGTATTTT. It specifies CASRNAGTSTDTQYF.

The rearrangement joins TRBV7-8 to TRBJ1-6, with TRBD1 as a possible D gene (6 bases). The CDR3 has 18 amino acids. Trimming removed 1 base at V and 0 bases at J, with 13 bases between. Germline CDR1 is SGHVS and CDR2 is FQNEAQ. Here the CDR3 reads CASSLEGDLSSYNSPLHF. For the CDR3, the DNA is TGTGCCAGCAGCTTAGAGGGGGACTTAAGCTCCTATAATTCACCCCTCCACTTT.